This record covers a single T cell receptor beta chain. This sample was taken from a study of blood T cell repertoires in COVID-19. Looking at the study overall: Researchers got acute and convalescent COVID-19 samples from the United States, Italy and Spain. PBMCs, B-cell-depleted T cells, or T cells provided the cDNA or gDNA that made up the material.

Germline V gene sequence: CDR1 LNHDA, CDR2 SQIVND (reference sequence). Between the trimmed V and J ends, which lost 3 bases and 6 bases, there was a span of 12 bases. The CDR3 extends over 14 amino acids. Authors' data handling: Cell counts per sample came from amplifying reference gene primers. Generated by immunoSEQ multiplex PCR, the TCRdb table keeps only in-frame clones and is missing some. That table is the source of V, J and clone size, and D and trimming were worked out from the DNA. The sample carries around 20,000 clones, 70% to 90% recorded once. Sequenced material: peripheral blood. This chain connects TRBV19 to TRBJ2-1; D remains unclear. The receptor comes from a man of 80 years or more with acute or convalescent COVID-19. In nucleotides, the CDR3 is TGTGCCAGTAGTATTTCCGGTGCTGGCAATGAGCAGTTCTTC. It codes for CASSISGAGNEQFF.